Listed here are 5 T cell receptor beta chains from one sample, sequenced in a study of T cell responses to AZD1222 COVID-19 vaccine. Some clones are missing from TCRdb's copy, which holds only in-frame ones; the method was immunoSEQ multiplex PCR. The table has about 130,000 clones, 90% seen once; the top ten hold approximately 4.5%. Sequencing was performed on peripheral blood, taken on day 0 of MenACWY control vaccination. These receptors came from an adult in good health.

This chain uses TRBV2 with TRBJ1-5; 8 nucleotides align to TRBD1. The CDR3 contains 14 residues. V shed 4 bases and J 4 bases; nucleotides not matched to a gene: 3. Germline CDR1 SNHLY, CDR2 FYNNEI. The chain's CDR3 is CASSGGQGNQPQHF. DNA for the CDR3: TGTGCCAGCAGTGGAGGACAGGGTAATCAGCCCCAGCATTTT.

The rearrangement links TRBV6-2 or TRBV6-3 to TRBJ1-1; 7 bases fit TRBD1. The length of the CDR3 is 16 residues. V lost 5 bases and J lost 2; bases outside the gene matches: 11. The V gene's germline CDR1 is MNHEY and CDR2 SVGEGT. CDR3 amino acids: CASSKGTANPNTEAFF. CDR3 coding DNA: TGTGCCAGCAGTAAAGGGACAGCGAATCCAAACACTGAAGCTTTCTTT.

The chain has TRBV14 and TRBJ1-1, with 7 bases that match TRBD1. CDR3 size: 19 residues. V lost 2 bases to trimming and J lost 0 bases; unmatched junction nucleotides: 15. CDR1 is SGHDN and CDR2 is FVKESK in the germline V gene. The CDR3 is CASSQTAWAGGPLNTEAFF. As DNA, the CDR3 is TGTGCCAGCAGCCAAACGGCCTGGGCAGGGGGGCCACTGAACACTGAAGCTTTCTTT.

This clone was picked up a small number of times. V is TRBV5-8 and J is TRBJ2-3; D uncertain. V gave up 4 bases and J gave up 2 bases, with 5 bases separating them. The CDR3 runs to 12 residues. The germline CDR1 and CDR2 sequences are SGHTS and YDEGEE. CDR3 sequence reads: CASSPTTDTQYF. The CDR3 nucleotides read TGTGCCAGCAGCCCCACCACAGATACGCAGTATTTT.

The chain carries TRBV28 and TRBJ1-3; no clear D. CDR3 length: 14 amino acids. The germline CDR1 and CDR2 sequences are MDHEN and SYDVKM. Trimming took off 3 bases at V and 2 bases at J, with 8 bases between the two ends. In nucleotides, the CDR3 is TGTGCCAGCAGTTTGGGCAGTACTGGAAACACCATATATTTT. Translating gives CASSLGSTGNTIYF.